This T cell receptor (beta chain) came from a study of blood T cell repertoires in COVID-19 (TCRdb year 2020). Turning to the overall study: Samples covering the acute and convalescent phases of COVID-19 were provided by collaborators in the United States, Italy and Spain. The material from the prospective study consisted of cDNA or gDNA derived from T cells, B-cell-depleted T cells, or PBMCs. Deeply sampled blood TCRbeta repertoires from subjects exposed to, actively infected with, or recovered from COVID-19 were included in the dataset. The repertoires were released in a freely available public database meant as a resource for research on the immune response to SARS-CoV-2. Samples were obtained from the ongoing ImmuneRACE study (first 160 participants) and from 1,000 to 1,500 subjects provided by 6 global collaborators. Sample metadata almost always included a de-identified subject ID, COVID-19 status, age in years and sex. Where HLA class I and class II types were available, the types were taken from metadata supplied by the sample provider, not from assay-based typing. The paper as a whole reports these results and caveats: The quantity of clinical and demographic metadata differed by source and by participant and was supplied without curation.

Whole blood was collected in K2EDTA tubes by collaborating institutions according to the institutions' own protocols. For TCRbeta analysis, collaborators shipped samples in one of three forms: frozen whole blood, isolated PBMCs, or DNA extracted from either of those sample types. The germline V gene (reference sequence) supplies CDR1 MNHNY and CDR2 SVGAGI. The V and J ends are trimmed by 6 bases and 4 bases, leaving 3 bases between them. The CDR3 starts with the cysteine, ends with the phenylalanine, and has 11 residues. Kept here is only the CDR3 DNA, which spans 33 bases and is read in frame from base 1. TCRbeta CDR3 regions were amplified from genomic DNA using the immunoSEQ Assay, a bias-controlled multiplex PCR. Concerning the study's data processing: The number of nucleated cells in each sample was estimated by amplification of reference gene primers within the assay. To quantify the absolute abundance of each unique TCRbeta CDR3 rearrangement, sequence reads were collapsed and filtered. Productive Simpson clonality was computed per sample as the square root of Simpson's diversity index over productive rearrangements. TCRdb holds this immuneACCESS table with in-frame rearrangements only. Some clones are missing; in checked studies, unresolved V genes explain under half, and the rest has no known cause. V, J and clone size were drawn from that table, and D and trimming were deduced from the DNA. For this sample the table gives 390,000 or so clones, of which 75% to 90% were detected only once. Approximately 1.5% of the sample belongs to the ten largest clones.

In regard to this clone: Its cognate antigen has yet to be identified. No base-level quality is on record; no much larger clone is a single base apart.

Sequenced input: peripheral blood. This receptor was taken from a woman aged 25-40 years with active or convalescent COVID-19. The V gene is TRBV6-6 and the J gene is TRBJ1-4, with the D gene call left open. The CDR3 corresponds to CASRSNEKLFF. The base sequence is TGTGCCAGCAGGAGTAATGAAAAACTGTTTTTT.